Listed below are T cell receptor beta chains from one sample, sequenced in a study of T-cell reconstitution after alpha-beta-depleted transplantation in children. TCRdb processed the PCR reads anew with MiXCR; each CDR3 protein has one entry. Here the sample spans 260,000 or so distinct CDR3 sequences, more than 10% being singletons. The sample here was PBMCs from the stem cell graft donor, taken from the stem cell graft. These receptor sequences come from a human donor who donated a stem cell graft to a child with acute lymphoblastic leukemia. CDR3s include the opening cysteine and the closing phenylalanine or tryptophan. D genes are given only for firm matches. The size entry is marked missing in some rows and otherwise reads once, few, many or a size class.

>NA|TRBV19|NA|TRBJ2-3
TGTGCCAGTAGTATCTCGGCAGATACGCAGTATTTT
CASSISADTQYF
>many|TRBV7-9|NA|TRBJ2-7
TGTGCCAGCAGCTCCAGACTAGTCGACGAGCAGTACTTC
CASSSRLVDEQYF
>many|TRBV12-3/TRBV12-4|TRBD1|TRBJ2-5
TGTGCCAGCAGTCCAACCGGGACAGTAGAGACCCAGTACTTC
CASSPTGTVETQYF
>many|TRBV15|NA|TRBJ1-5
TGTGCCACCAGCAGAGATTATTCCAGGGGCAATCAGCCCCAGCATTTT
CATSRDYSRGNQPQHF
>many|TRBV5-1|TRBD2|TRBJ2-7
TGCGCCAGCAGCTTGGAGCCTAGCGGGGGCTCCTACGAGCAGTACTTC
CASSLEPSGGSYEQYF
>NA|TRBV12-3/TRBV12-4|TRBD1|TRBJ2-4
TGTGCCAGCAGTTTCGACAGGGACCCCTCAATAGCCAAAAACATTCAGTACTTC
CASSFDRDPSIAKNIQYF
>few|TRBV19|NA|TRBJ2-7
TGTGCCAGTAGTACCGAACGGGTCCCCTACGAGCAGTACTTC
CASSTERVPYEQYF
>many|TRBV6-5|NA|TRBJ1-1
TGTGCCAGCAGTTATCAGATGAACACTGAAGCTTTCTTT
CASSYQMNTEAFF
>few|TRBV27|TRBD2|TRBJ2-7
TGTGCCAGCAGTCGATTACCGGGACTAGCGGCCCTCACAGGACCCTACGAGCAGTACTTC
CASSRLPGLAALTGPYEQYF
>many|TRBV7-9|NA|TRBJ2-7
TGTGCCAGCAGCTCAGAGGGCCTTAGTCGTTACGAGCAGTACTTC
CASSSEGLSRYEQYF
>few|TRBV12-3/TRBV12-4|NA|TRBJ1-1
TGTGCCAGCGGACATCCTACCCTGCGCGGGGGAGCTTTCTTT
CASGHPTLRGGAFF
>many|TRBV6-6|NA|TRBJ1-4
TGTGCCAGCAGCCCGGCGATGAAACTGTTTTTT
CASSPAMKLFF
>many|TRBV28|NA|TRBJ1-6
TGTGCCAGCAGTTTAAGACAGGAACGAAATTCACCCCTCCACTTT
CASSLRQERNSPLHF
>many|TRBV4-2|TRBD1|TRBJ2-2
TGTGCCAGCAGCCAACGACAGGGGGATGGGGAGCTGTTTTTT
CASSQRQGDGELFF
>many|TRBV10-3|TRBD1|TRBJ2-3
TGTGCCATCAGTGCGATCACAGGGGTGGGCACAGATACGCAGTATTTT
CAISAITGVGTDTQYF
>many|TRBV3-1|TRBD1|TRBJ1-2
TGTGCCAGCAAGGGGGCGGCTAACTATGGCTACACCTTC
CASKGAANYGYTF
>many|TRBV20-1|NA|TRBJ2-3
TGCAGTGCTAGAGATGGGCAGGGCAGAGATACGCAGTATTTT
CSARDGQGRDTQYF
>many|TRBV7-3|TRBD2|TRBJ2-1
TGTGCCAGCAGCTTAAAGGGACTAGCGGGAGGTCGGGAGGTCCGGGATGAGCAGTTCTTC
CASSLKGLAGGREVRDEQFF
>many|TRBV5-5|NA|TRBJ2-5
TGTGCCAGCAGCTTGTCAACTAGTAGGACCCAGTACTTC
CASSLSTSRTQYF
>few|TRBV25-1|NA|TRBJ1-2
TGTGCCAGCAGTGAATTACGGACGGGCGGCTACACCTTC
CASSELRTGGYTF
>many|TRBV12-3/TRBV12-4|TRBD2|TRBJ2-7
TGTGCCAGCAGTTTAACTGGGACTAACTACGAGCAGTACTTC
CASSLTGTNYEQYF
>many|TRBV24-1|NA|TRBJ2-6
TGTGCCACCAGTGCCGAGTTGGCTGGGGCCAACGTCCTGACTTTC
CATSAELAGANVLTF
>many|TRBV20-1|TRBD2|TRBJ2-1
TGCAGTGCTAGATCCGCTAGCGGGAGCTCCTACAATGAGCAGTTCTTC
CSARSASGSSYNEQFF
>many|TRBV7-9|NA|TRBJ1-4
TGTGCCAGCAGCGGAACAGGGCCCCTCGGAGAAAAACTGTTTTTT
CASSGTGPLGEKLFF
>NA|TRBV11-2|TRBD2|TRBJ2-7
TGTGCCAGCAGCCTGGGTGCGGGGGGTAACTACGAGCAGTACTTC
CASSLGAGGNYEQYF
>many|TRBV24-1|NA|TRBJ1-5
TGTGCCACGGCGGCGGGTAATCAGCCCCAGCATTTT
CATAAGNQPQHF
>few|TRBV11-1|TRBD2|TRBJ2-1
TGTGCCAGCAGCCCGCGGGGGGGTAGCGGGAACCTTTACAATGAGCAGTTCTTC
CASSPRGGSGNLYNEQFF
>many|TRBV4-2|TRBD2|TRBJ2-1
TGTGCCAGCAGCCAAGAAACTAGCGGGGGAAATGAGCAGTTCTTC
CASSQETSGGNEQFF
>many|TRBV5-1|TRBD1|TRBJ2-1
TGCGCCAGCAGCTTGAACCAGGGGGCGGATGAGCAGTTCTTC
CASSLNQGADEQFF
>many|TRBV29-1|NA|TRBJ2-7
TGCAGCGTTGTTGCGGGGGAGCAGTACTTC
CSVVAGEQYF
>many|TRBV6-1|TRBD2|TRBJ2-7
TGCGCCAGCTCCCCCAGCGGGAGCTCCTACGAGCAGTACTTC
CASSPSGSSYEQYF
>many|TRBV4-2|NA|TRBJ2-5
TGTGCCAGCAGCCTTTATGGGGAGACCCAGTACTTC
CASSLYGETQYF
>many|TRBV20-1|NA|TRBJ2-7
TGCAGTGCAGGGGGGGAGGGCTCCTACGAGCAGTACTTC
CSAGGEGSYEQYF
>many|TRBV5-1|TRBD1|TRBJ1-4
TGCGCCAGCAGCTTAAAGACAGGGGTTCGGGCTTTTTTT
CASSLKTGVRAFF
>many|TRBV6-2/TRBV6-3|NA|TRBJ2-2
TGTGCCAGCAGGCTAGGGACGAACACCGGGGAGCTGTTTTTT
CASRLGTNTGELFF
>many|TRBV7-7|NA|TRBJ2-5
TGTGCCAGCAGCTTAGAAAGGGGATTTAACGGAGAGACCCAGTACTTC
CASSLERGFNGETQYF
>many|TRBV4-2|NA|TRBJ1-1
TGTGCCAGCAGCCAAGGGGCGGGCATGAACACTGAAGCTTTCTTT
CASSQGAGMNTEAFF
>many|TRBV12-3/TRBV12-4|TRBD2|TRBJ2-1
TGTGCCAGCAGTTTACTAGCGGGGTCGGACAATGAGCAGTTCTTC
CASSLLAGSDNEQFF
>NA|TRBV3-1|TRBD2|TRBJ2-1
TGTGCCAGCAGCCAAGAGGTTTTGGCGGGAGTCAATGAGCAGTTCTTC
CASSQEVLAGVNEQFF
>few|TRBV30|NA|TRBJ1-2
TGTGCCTGGAATGAACTAGGCCCCTTTAGATATGGCTACACCTTC
CAWNELGPFRYGYTF
>many|TRBV20-1|NA|TRBJ1-6
TGCAGTGCTAGATTTCGCCAGGGAGGGTCACCCCTCCACTTT
CSARFRQGGSPLHF
>many|TRBV25-1|NA|TRBJ2-7
TGTGCCAGCAGTGAAGGGGGATTCCCCTACGAGCAGTACTTC
CASSEGGFPYEQYF
>few|TRBV12-3/TRBV12-4|NA|TRBJ1-3
TGTGCCATGCACGTCAGGGACTCCTCTGGAAACACCATATATTTT
CAMHVRDSSGNTIYF
>many|TRBV5-1|NA|TRBJ1-5
TGCGCCAGCAGTTGGGGAGCGGGCAATCAGCCCCAGCATTTT
CASSWGAGNQPQHF
>many|TRBV20-1|TRBD2|TRBJ2-1
TGCAGTGCTAGAGGTGGTAGCGGGGCAAATGAGCAGTTCTTC
CSARGGSGANEQFF
>NA|TRBV6-2/TRBV6-3|NA|TRBJ1-1
TGTGCCAGCAGTTACGGACTAGGGACTGAAGCTTTCTTT
CASSYGLGTEAFF
>NA|TRBV27|NA|TRBJ2-5
TGTGCCAGCAGTTCGACCCAAGAGACCCAGTACTTC
CASSSTQETQYF
>many|TRBV19|NA|TRBJ2-5
TGTGCCAGTAGGGGAGAGACCCAGTACTTC
CASRGETQYF
>once|TRBV7-9|NA|TRBJ1-2
TGTGCCAGCGGCTTGGAGCTCCACTATGGCTACACCTTC
CASGLELHYGYTF
>many|TRBV3-1|NA|TRBJ2-7
TGTGCCAGCAGCCCTCATAGGACGGCCCTGGCCGAGCAGTACTTC
CASSPHRTALAEQYF